The 29 T cell receptor beta chains reported below all come from one sample, sequenced in a study of siplizumab effects on memory and regulatory T cells. Clones were sequenced by immunoSEQ multiplex PCR, and TCRdb holds only the in-frame ones, with some missing. The data contain about 56,000 clones, about 97% of them singletons. Material for sequencing was naive CD8+ T cells sorted from blood. The receptors were sampled from a human donor in good health.

CDR3 nucleotide sequence: TGTGCCAGCAGCGCAGGGGATCGAAACCAAGAGACCCAGTACTTC. It translates to CASSAGDRNQETQYF. The chain joins TRBV7-9 to TRBJ2-5, with D perhaps TRBD1 (6 bases). The CDR3 totals 15 residues. From germline, CDR1 is SEHNR and CDR2 FQNEAQ (reference sequence). The V gene lost 5 bases and the J gene lost 0 bases, with 13 bases spanning the gap.

The chain recombines TRBV28 with TRBJ2-1; no clear D. The CDR3 runs 16 residues. Germline values: CDR1 MDHEN, CDR2 SYDVKM. Trimming took 4 bases from V and 1 from J, leaving 14 bases between them. The CDR3, as DNA: TGTGCCAGCAGTTGGGATGTGGGGTTGTCCTACAATGAGCAGTTCTTC. As protein: CASSWDVGLSYNEQFF.

The chain recombines TRBV5-4 with TRBJ2-3, with 7 positions matching TRBD2. Germline CDR1 is SGHNT and CDR2 is YYREEE (reference sequence). The CDR3 is 13 amino acids. V shed 4 bases and J 10 bases; nucleotides not matched to a gene: 9. The CDR3 here is CASSGGTIPSQYF. The CDR3 nucleotides are TGTGCCAGCAGCGGGGGGACTATCCCTTCGCAGTATTTT.

This chain joins TRBV13 and TRBJ2-7; a possible D gene is TRBD1 (6 bases). Per the germline V gene, CDR1 is PRHDT and CDR2 is FYEKMQ (reference sequence). The CDR3 is 14 amino acids. Trimming stripped 5 bases from V and 0 bases from J, with 11 bases between. The CDR3: CASSPRGSSYEQYF. The CDR3 coding sequence is TGTGCCAGCAGCCCCAGGGGTAGCTCCTACGAGCAGTACTTC.

The chain employs TRBV30 and TRBJ1-4; D is ambiguous. The CDR3 contains 13 residues. V lost 2 bases and J lost 0, with 4 bases in between. Germline CDR1 reads GTSNPN; CDR2 reads SVGIG (reference sequence). CDR3 nucleotide sequence: TGTGCCTGGAGTCGATCAACTAATGAAAAACTGTTTTTT. Residues: CAWSRSTNEKLFF.

The chain is built from TRBV6-6 and TRBJ2-2; unclear D gene. This CDR3 spans 13 amino acids. Germline V gene lookup returns CDR1 MNHNY and CDR2 SVGAGI (reference sequence). V was cut by 2 bases and J by 4 bases, with 5 bases left in between. CDR3 residues: CASSYAATGELFF. In DNA form, the CDR3 reads TGTGCCAGCAGTTACGCGGCCACCGGGGAGCTGTTTTTT.

The V and J genes are TRBV5-4 and TRBJ2-7; D may correspond to TRBD1 or TRBD2 (5 bases each). In germline, CDR1 is SGHNT, CDR2 YYREEE (reference sequence). V was trimmed by 3 bases and J by 2 bases, leaving 9 bases between them. This CDR3 region has 13 residues. The CDR3 DNA is TGTGCCAGCAGCTACGGGACGGCCTACGAGCAGTACTTC. This encodes CASSYGTAYEQYF.

In DNA form, the CDR3 reads TGCGCCAGCAGTTTTGGGACAGTGGATGAGCAGTTCTTC. Protein sequence: CASSFGTVDEQFF. This sequence joins TRBV10-1 and TRBJ2-1; 7 nucleotides line up with TRBD1. V lost 5 bases and J lost 8; bases outside the gene matches: 6. CDR3 length: 13 residues. Germline CDR1 WNHNN, CDR2 SYGVQD (reference sequence).

The chain links TRBV29-1 to TRBJ2-7; D is possibly TRBD1 (5 bases). The CDR3 is 13 amino acids. Trimming pared 0 bases from V and 2 bases from J, leaving 8 bases between. CDR1 and CDR2 (germline): SQVTM, ANQGSEA. CDR3 nucleotides: TGCAGCGTTGAAGACAGGGCGACCTACGAGCAGTACTTC. This sequence encodes CSVEDRATYEQYF.

The V gene is TRBV6-5, the J gene TRBJ2-4; TRBD1 matches 7 bases. Trimming took 6 bases from V and 9 from J; bases not matched to a gene: 8. Germline CDR1 is MNHEY and CDR2 is SVGAGI. This CDR3 spans 13 amino acids. CDR3 DNA: TGTGCCAGCAGCCTGACAGGGCCTAGCATTCAGTACTTC. Translated: CASSLTGPSIQYF.

V is TRBV5-6 and J is TRBJ1-5; the match to TRBD1 covers 9 bases. The CDR3 is 17 residues long. Germline assignment: CDR1 SGHDT and CDR2 YYEEEE. V shed 0 bases and J 3 bases; nucleotides not matched to a gene: 7. The CDR3 DNA sequence: TGTGCCAGCAGCTTGGCTATGGGGACAGGGACCAATCAGCCCCAGCATTTT. Protein product: CASSLAMGTGTNQPQHF. Supplemented by reference TRBV5-6 and TRBJ1-5, the full variable domain reads DAGVTQSPTHLIKTRGQQVTLRCSPKSGHDTVSWYQQALGQGPQFIFQYYEEEERQRGNFPDRFSGHQFPNYSSELNVNALLLGDSALYLCASSLAMGTGTNQPQHFGDGTRLSIL.

V usage is TRBV20-1 and J usage is TRBJ2-1; unclear D gene. Trimming took 6 bases from V and 9 from J, leaving 12 bases between them. The CDR3 covers 11 residues. CDR1 and CDR2 (germline): DFQATT, SNEGSKA (reference sequence). The CDR3 region has the DNA TGCAGTGCAAGGCCCGGTGGTGAGCAGTTCTTC. As protein: CSARPGGEQFF.

The genes are TRBV13 and TRBJ1-1; D possibly corresponds to TRBD1 (6 bases). Germline lookup yields CDR1 PRHDT and CDR2 FYEKMQ (reference sequence). V lost 7 bases and J lost 0, with 15 bases in between. The CDR3 runs 15 residues. The CDR3 DNA is TGTGCCAGCAACAGACCGGGACACCTGAACACTGAAGCTTTCTTT. Encoded protein: CASNRPGHLNTEAFF.

The V gene is TRBV2, the J gene TRBJ2-1; 8 bases are a match to TRBD2. The ends lost 5 bases at V and 0 bases at J; junction bases unmatched: 9. Germline CDR1 is SNHLY and CDR2 is FYNNEI. The CDR3 has 17 amino acids. CDR3 loop: CASSSTTGTSSYNEQFF. The DNA of the CDR3 is TGTGCCAGCAGTAGCACCACCGGGACTAGCTCCTACAATGAGCAGTTCTTC.

This clone is a singleton in its sample. The gene calls are TRBV30 and TRBJ2-1, with D possibly matching TRBD2 (6 bases). The germline V gene encodes CDR1 GTSNPN and CDR2 SVGIG (reference sequence). V was clipped by 3 bases and J by 7 bases, with 16 bases between them. The CDR3 length is 14 residues. The DNA of the CDR3 is TGTGCCTGGAGAGGAGAGGGAGGAAGGAATGAGCAGTTCTTC. Its protein product is CAWRGEGGRNEQFF.

This clone was detected once. J is TRBJ1-2 and V is TRBV4-1; no definite D call. Germline CDR1 MGHRA, CDR2 YSYEKL. V gave up 0 bases and J gave up 1 base, with 0 bases separating them. This CDR3 has 12 residues. CDR3 sequence reads: CASSQDNYGYTF. CDR3 nucleotides: TGCGCCAGCAGCCAAGATAACTATGGCTACACCTTC.

The chain carries TRBV6-1 and TRBJ2-1; unclear D gene. V lost 7 bases and J lost 9, with 7 bases in between. This CDR3 comprises 10 residues. Germline CDR1 and CDR2: MNHNS and SASEGT. As DNA, the CDR3 is TGTGCCAGCAACTGGGGTGAGCAGTTCTTC. It codes for CASNWGEQFF.

CDR3 sequence: CASSLILARSTDTQYF. CDR3 bases: TGCGCCAGCAGCTTAATACTAGCACGGAGCACAGATACGCAGTATTTT. The rearrangement uses TRBV5-1 and TRBJ2-3, with D perhaps TRBD2 (6 bases). The germline V gene has CDR1 SGHRS and CDR2 YFSETQ. The length of the CDR3 is 16 residues. Trimming removed 2 bases from V and 0 bases from J, with 13 bases in between.

This clone was observed a few times. The DNA for the CDR3 is TGTGCCAGCACCCGGGACAGCACAGATACGCAGTATTTT. Translating gives CASTRDSTDTQYF. The chain carries TRBV27 and TRBJ2-3; D might be TRBD1 or TRBD2, each matching 5 bases. V was clipped by 7 bases and J by 0 bases, with 8 bases between them. The germline V gene has CDR1 MNHEY and CDR2 SMNVEV (reference sequence). The CDR3 has 13 residues.

The chain combines TRBV21-1 with TRBJ2-2; TRBD1 is the table's D call and was not checked against the DNA. TRBV21-1 is a pseudogene segment. This CDR3 spans 14 amino acids. The CDR3, as DNA: TGTGCCAGCAGCAAAACAGAGCTAAACGGGGAGCTGTTTTTT. This sequence encodes CASSKTELNGELFF.

The V gene is TRBV29-1, the J gene TRBJ2-1; no clear D gene. This CDR3 comprises 13 residues. V lost 7 bases and J lost 0, with 10 bases in between. Germline CDR1 reads SQVTM; CDR2 reads ANQGSEA. This CDR3 is CSAKKSSYNEQFF. CDR3 sequence (DNA): TGCAGCGCTAAAAAGAGCTCCTACAATGAGCAGTTCTTC.

V gene TRBV19 combines with J gene TRBJ2-7; no definite D call. Trimming left V 5 bases short and J 0 bases short, with 14 bases between. Germline values: CDR1 LNHDA, CDR2 SQIVND (reference sequence). There are 15 residues in the CDR3. CDR3 sequence: CASSPTGAPSYEQYF. The CDR3 bases are TGTGCCAGTAGTCCTACGGGCGCCCCCTCCTACGAGCAGTACTTC. The whole variable domain, filled in from reference TRBV19 and TRBJ2-7, reads DGGITQSPKYLFRKEGQNVTLSCEQNLNHDAMYWYRQDPGQGLRLIYYSQIVNDFQKGDIAEGYSVSREKKESFPLTVTSAQKNPTAFYLCASSPTGAPSYEQYFGPGTRLTVT.

The V call is TRBV9, the J call TRBJ1-2, with a weak D call TRBD1 (6 bases). The CDR3 length is 15 residues. V lost 3 bases to trimming and J lost 7 bases, with 19 bases between them. CDR1 is SGDLS and CDR2 is YYNGEE in the germline V gene. CDR3 sequence reads: CASSGGTPRLGGYTF. The CDR3 coding sequence is TGTGCCAGCAGCGGAGGGACACCTAGACTGGGTGGCTACACCTTC.

The V call is TRBV5-1, the J call TRBJ2-1, with D uncertain. V lost 4 bases and J lost 1, with 9 bases in between. In germline, CDR1 is SGHRS, CDR2 YFSETQ. The CDR3 is 14 residues long. The CDR3 DNA reads TGCGCCAGCAGCGTTCAAGGGTCCTACAATGAGCAGTTCTTC. Residues: CASSVQGSYNEQFF.

This sequence joins TRBV28 and TRBJ2-7, with 8 positions matching TRBD1. J lost 4 bases, V lost 6 bases, and 2 bases had no gene match. The germline gives CDR1 MDHEN, CDR2 SYDVKM. The CDR3 totals 12 residues. CDR3: CASRTGGYEQYF. CDR3 DNA sequence: TGTGCCAGCAGAACAGGGGGATACGAGCAGTACTTC. Complete variable domain (other parts from reference TRBV28 and TRBJ2-7): DVKVTQSSRYLVKRTGEKVFLECVQDMDHENMFWYRQDPGLGLRLIYFSYDVKMKEKGDIPEGYSVSREKKERFSLILESASTNQTSMYLCASRTGGYEQYFGPGTRLTVT.

The chain recombines TRBV11-2 with TRBJ2-1, with TRBD2 identical over 7 bases. The CDR3 covers 15 residues. Germline CDR1 and CDR2: SGHAT and FQNNGV. With V trimmed by 3 bases and J by 4 bases, 6 bases remained unmatched. The CDR3: CASSFSGTMYNEQFF. The CDR3 DNA reads as TGTGCCAGCAGCTTCTCCGGGACTATGTACAATGAGCAGTTCTTC.

CDR3 region: CASSLTEAYEQYF. The CDR3 nucleotides are TGCGCCAGCAGCCTGACAGAAGCCTACGAGCAGTACTTC. V and J are TRBV4-1 and TRBJ2-7; D possibly corresponds to TRBD1 (5 bases). The CDR3 extends over 13 amino acids. The V end was cut by 4 bases, the J end by 2 bases, with 9 bases between. Per germline, CDR1 MGHRA and CDR2 YSYEKL.

V usage is TRBV27 and J usage is TRBJ1-5, with 9 bases fitting TRBD1. V lost 6 bases, J lost 7 bases, and 1 base stayed unmatched. The CDR3 has 12 residues. The V gene's germline CDR1 is MNHEY and CDR2 SMNVEV (reference sequence). CDR3 nucleotide sequence: TGTGCCAGCAGCGACAGGGGGCAGCCCCAGCATTTT. Its protein is CASSDRGQPQHF.

Worth noting for this clone: A read error may account for a junction end that differs from germline. The V call is TRBV11-3, the J call TRBJ2-7; the D call may be TRBD1 or TRBD2 (5 bases each). The germline V gene has CDR1 SGHNT and CDR2 YENEEA. The CDR3 loop spans 11 amino acids. CDR3 loop: CASSSGRYPLF. The CDR3 DNA reads TGTGCCAGCAGCTCGGGGCGCTACCCGCTTTTC.